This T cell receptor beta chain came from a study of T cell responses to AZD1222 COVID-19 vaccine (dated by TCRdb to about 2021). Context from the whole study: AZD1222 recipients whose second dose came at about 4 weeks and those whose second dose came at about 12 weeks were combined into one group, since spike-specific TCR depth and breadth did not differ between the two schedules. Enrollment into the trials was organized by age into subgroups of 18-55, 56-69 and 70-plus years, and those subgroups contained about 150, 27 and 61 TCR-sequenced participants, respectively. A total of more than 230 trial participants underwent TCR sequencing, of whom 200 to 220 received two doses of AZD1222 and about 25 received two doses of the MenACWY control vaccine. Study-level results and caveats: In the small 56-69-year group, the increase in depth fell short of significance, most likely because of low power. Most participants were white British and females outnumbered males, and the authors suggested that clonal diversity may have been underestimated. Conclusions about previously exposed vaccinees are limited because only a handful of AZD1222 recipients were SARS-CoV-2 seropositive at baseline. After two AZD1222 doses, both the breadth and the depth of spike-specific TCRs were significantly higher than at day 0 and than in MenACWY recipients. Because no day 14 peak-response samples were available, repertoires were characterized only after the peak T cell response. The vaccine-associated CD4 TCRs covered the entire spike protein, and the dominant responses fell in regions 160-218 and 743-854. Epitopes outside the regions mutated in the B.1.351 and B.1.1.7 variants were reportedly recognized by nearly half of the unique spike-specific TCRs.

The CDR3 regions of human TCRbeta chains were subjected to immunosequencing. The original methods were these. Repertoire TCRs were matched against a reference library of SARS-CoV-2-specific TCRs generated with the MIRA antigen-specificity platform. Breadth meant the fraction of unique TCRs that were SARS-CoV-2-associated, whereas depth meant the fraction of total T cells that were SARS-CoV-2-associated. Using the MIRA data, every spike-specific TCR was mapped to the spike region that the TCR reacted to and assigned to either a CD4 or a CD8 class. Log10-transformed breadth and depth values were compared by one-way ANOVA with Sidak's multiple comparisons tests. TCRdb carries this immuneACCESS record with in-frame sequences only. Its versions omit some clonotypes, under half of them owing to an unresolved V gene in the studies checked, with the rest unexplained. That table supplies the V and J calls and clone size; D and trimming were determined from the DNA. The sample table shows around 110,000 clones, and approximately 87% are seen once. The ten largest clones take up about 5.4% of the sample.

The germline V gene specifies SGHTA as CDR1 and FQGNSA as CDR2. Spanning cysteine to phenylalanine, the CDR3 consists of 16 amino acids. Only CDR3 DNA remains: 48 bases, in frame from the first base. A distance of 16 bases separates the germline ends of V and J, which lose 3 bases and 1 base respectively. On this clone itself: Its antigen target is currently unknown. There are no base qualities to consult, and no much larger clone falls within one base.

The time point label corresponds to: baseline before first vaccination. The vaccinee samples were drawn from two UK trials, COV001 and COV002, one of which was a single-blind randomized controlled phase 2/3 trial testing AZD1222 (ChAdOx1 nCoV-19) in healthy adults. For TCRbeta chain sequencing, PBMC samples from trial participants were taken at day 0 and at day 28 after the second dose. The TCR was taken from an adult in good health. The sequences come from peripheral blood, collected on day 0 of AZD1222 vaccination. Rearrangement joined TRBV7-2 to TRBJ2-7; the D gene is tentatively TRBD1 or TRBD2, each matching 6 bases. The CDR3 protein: CASSLATGGGSYEQYF. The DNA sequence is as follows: TGTGCCAGCAGCTTGGCGACTGGAGGGGGATCCTACGAGCAGTACTTC.